These T cell receptor beta chains were read from a single sample in a study of cytomegalovirus exposure and HLA in healthy donors. The repertoire was sequenced with immunoSEQ multiplex PCR; TCRdb's copy has only in-frame clones and lacks some. The table records about 220,000 clones, around 88% of them present only once. The sample taken for sequencing was PBMCs. The receptors were gathered from a woman between 18 and 30 years old in good health and CMV-seronegative. Both conserved end residues are part of each CDR3. D genes are given only for firm matches. Only some rows state a clone size, as once, few, many or a class for expanded clones.

.	TRBV18	.	TRBJ2-5	CASSPSHSKETQYF	TGTGCCAGCTCACCGTCGCACAGCAAAGAGACCCAGTACTTC
few	TRBV6-4	TRBD2	TRBJ2-3	CASSDGAGGTDTQYF	TGTGCCAGCAGTGACGGAGCGGGAGGCACAGATACGCAGTATTTT
once	TRBV27	TRBD1	TRBJ2-1	CASSFRQGVREQFF	TGTGCCAGCAGTTTCCGACAGGGAGTCCGTGAGCAGTTCTTC
.	TRBV29-1	.	TRBJ2-2	CSVEAGAGELFF	TGCAGCGTTGAAGCTGGAGCCGGGGAGCTGTTTTTT
.	TRBV12-5	TRBD1	TRBJ2-5	CASASIDTGGPQETQYF	TGTGCTAGTGCCTCCATCGATACAGGGGGACCCCAAGAGACCCAGTACTTC
.	TRBV7-3	.	TRBJ2-3	CASSLTGGLTDTQYF	TGTGCCAGCAGCTTAACGGGAGGCCTCACAGATACGCAGTATTTT
.	TRBV10-2	.	TRBJ1-5	CASSGMWYPEPQHF	TGCGCCAGCAGTGGTATGTGGTACCCGGAGCCCCAGCATTTT
.	TRBV6-5	.	TRBJ2-6	CASSSPRSGANVLTF	TGTGCCAGCAGTTCTCCCCGCTCTGGGGCCAACGTCCTGACTTTC
few	TRBV6-5	.	TRBJ1-1	CASSVDNRGEAFF	TGTGCCAGCAGTGTTGACAACCGGGGTGAAGCTTTCTTT
.	TRBV19	.	TRBJ2-7	CASSVGGRSYEQYF	TGTGCCAGTAGTGTCGGGGGACGATCCTACGAGCAGTACTTC
.	TRBV5-1	TRBD2	TRBJ2-1	CASSSGTSGRGEQFF	TGCGCCAGCAGCTCCGGGACTAGCGGGAGAGGGGAGCAGTTCTTC
.	TRBV7-2	TRBD2	TRBJ2-1	CASSFSGSSYNEQFF	TGTGCCAGCAGCTTTAGCGGGAGTTCCTACAATGAGCAGTTCTTC
once	TRBV6-5	.	TRBJ2-7	CASSYSGLKFDEQYF	TGTGCCAGCAGTTACTCGGGGCTGAAATTCGACGAGCAGTACTTC
.	TRBV28	.	TRBJ1-2	CASMETIYGYTF	TGTGCCAGCATGGAGACGATTTATGGCTACACCTTC
.	TRBV7-9	TRBD1	TRBJ1-2	CASSLGQGGGYTF	TGTGCCAGCAGCTTAGGACAGGGTGGCGGCTACACCTTC
.	TRBV2	TRBD1	TRBJ1-4	CASTLGGQINEKLFF	TGTGCCAGCACCCTAGGGGGACAGATTAATGAAAAACTGTTTTTT
.	TRBV27	TRBD1	TRBJ2-7	CASSLTGQGVGYEQYF	TGTGCCAGCAGTTTAACCGGACAGGGGGTGGGCTACGAGCAGTACTTC
.	TRBV7-2	.	TRBJ2-7	CASSLSGSGPYEQYF	TGTGCCAGCAGCTTAAGTGGGAGTGGTCCCTACGAGCAGTACTTC